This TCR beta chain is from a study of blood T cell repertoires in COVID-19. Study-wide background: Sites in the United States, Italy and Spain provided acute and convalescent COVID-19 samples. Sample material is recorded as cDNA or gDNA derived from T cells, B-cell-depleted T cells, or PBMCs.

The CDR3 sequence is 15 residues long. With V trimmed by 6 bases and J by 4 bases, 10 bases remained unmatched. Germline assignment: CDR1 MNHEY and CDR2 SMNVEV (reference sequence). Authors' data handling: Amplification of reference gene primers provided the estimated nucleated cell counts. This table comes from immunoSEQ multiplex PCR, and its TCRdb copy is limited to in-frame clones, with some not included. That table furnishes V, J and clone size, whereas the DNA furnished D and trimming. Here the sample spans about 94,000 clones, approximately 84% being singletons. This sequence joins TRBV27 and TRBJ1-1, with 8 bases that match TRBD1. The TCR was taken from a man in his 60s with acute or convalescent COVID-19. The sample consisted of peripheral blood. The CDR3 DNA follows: TGTGCCAGCAGCCCAAGTCAGGGGGCTACCACTGAAGCTTTCTTT. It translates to CASSPSQGATTEAFF.